This note documents a single T cell receptor beta chain sequence. Its antigen is unknown. The data stem from a study of post-analysis software for immune sequencing data. Study in general: The cohort encompassed relapsing-remitting, secondary progressive and progressive-relapsing multiple sclerosis disease courses. Study-level points and caveats: Versus controls, multiple sclerosis patients showed significantly lower diversity (normalized Chao1). Higher frequency in patients than in controls was seen for a handful of TRBV segments, with TRBV5-6, TRBV5-1 and TRBV20-1 among them. Same-batch preparations were strongly co-clustered by F measure.

The CDR3 extends over 15 amino acids. The germline CDR1 and CDR2 sequences are MNHEY and SVGEGT. Trimming took off 5 bases at V and 3 bases at J, with 15 bases between the two ends. Tagging with unique molecular identifiers was a feature of the TCR beta cDNA libraries. Input of roughly 1 to 11 million T cells yielded approximately 500,000 cDNA molecules. From the PCR reads, TCRdb called clonotypes with MiXCR, one entry per CDR3 protein. The sample records about 820,000 distinct CDR3 sequences, 53% being singletons. The V and J genes are TRBV6-2 or TRBV6-3 and TRBJ2-3; TRBD1 or TRBD2 may be the D gene (5 bases each). The clonotype comes from a girl between 5 and 17 years old with multiple sclerosis. Sequenced input: blood. The CDR3 spells CASSMPGPPTDTQYF. CDR3 bases: TGTGCCAGCAGTATGCCGGGACCCCCGACAGATACGCAGTATTTT.